These T cell receptor beta chains were read from a single sample in a study of PD-1 blockade in classical Hodgkin lymphoma. Measured with immunoSEQ multiplex PCR; TCRdb has only the in-frame clones, and not every one. Of approximately 51,000 clones in the sample, around 67% are singletons; the top ten hold less than 15%. Source: peripheral blood mononuclear cells (PBMCs), taken before the second cycle of nivolumab. These receptors were obtained from a human donor with classical Hodgkin lymphoma. Both conserved end residues are part of each CDR3. D genes are given only for firm matches. Part of the rows lack a size; the others show once, few, many or a class for expanded clones.

clone_size	v_call	j_call	d_call	cdr3_nt	cdr3_aa
-	TRBV6-5	TRBJ1-5	-	TGTGCCAGCAGTTACGGAGGGTCCAATCAGCCCCAGCATTTT	CASSYGGSNQPQHF
-	TRBV7-9	TRBJ2-1	-	TGTGCCAGCAGCCCGACCCAAAACAATGAGCAGTTCTTC	CASSPTQNNEQFF
-	TRBV6-5	TRBJ2-7	TRBD2	TGTGCCAGCAGTTCTCTCGGACTAGCGGGTGAGCAGTACTTC	CASSSLGLAGEQYF
-	TRBV15	TRBJ1-2	-	TGTGCCGCTTCGAGGGGGGCGGGCTACACCTTC	CAASRGAGYTF
-	TRBV19	TRBJ2-7	-	TGTGCCAGTACCTGGGACGGGAGCTCCTACGAGCAGTACTTC	CASTWDGSSYEQYF
-	TRBV5-4	TRBJ2-2	TRBD2	TGTGCCAGCAGCCTGGGACTAGCGGCGAACACCGGGGAGCTGTTTTTT	CASSLGLAANTGELFF
-	TRBV19	TRBJ1-1	-	TGTGCCAGTAGTATCGGCAGAGCGGGAGGTGAAGCTTTCTTT	CASSIGRAGGEAFF
-	TRBV7-9	TRBJ2-2	-	TGTGCCAGCAGCTCCCACGTGAACACCGGGGAGCTGTTTTTT	CASSSHVNTGELFF
-	TRBV29-1	TRBJ2-7	TRBD2	TGCAGCGTTGTTAAGTTAGCGGGTACGTCCTACGAGCAGTACTTC	CSVVKLAGTSYEQYF
once	TRBV7-9	TRBJ1-1	-	TGTGCCAGCAGCTTAGCGACGGCGAACACTGAAGCTTTCTTT	CASSLATANTEAFF
-	TRBV27	TRBJ2-7	-	TGTGCCAGCAGTTACGCGGCGAACTCCTACGAGCAGTACTTC	CASSYAANSYEQYF
once	TRBV11-1	TRBJ2-3	-	TGTGCCAGCAGCCCTAAAACAGGAAAGATCACAGATACGCAGTATTTT	CASSPKTGKITDTQYF
-	TRBV9	TRBJ1-2	-	TGTGCCAGCAGCGAGGGAGGCTATGGCTACACCTTC	CASSEGGYGYTF
-	TRBV11-2	TRBJ1-2	-	TGTGCCAGCAGCCTCCGACAGAGTGGCTACACCTTC	CASSLRQSGYTF
-	TRBV6-6	TRBJ2-1	-	TGTGCCAGCAGTTCCACGGGACCACAGGTTTACAATGAGCAGTTCTTC	CASSSTGPQVYNEQFF
-	TRBV5-8	TRBJ2-7	TRBD1	TGTGCCAGCAGCTTGGGGGCAGGGGGTCCGGGCGAGCAGTACTTC	CASSLGAGGPGEQYF
-	TRBV7-3	TRBJ2-5	-	TGTGCCAGCAGCTACGGCCTAGCGGAGACCCAGTACTTC	CASSYGLAETQYF
few	TRBV19	TRBJ1-1	-	TGTGCCAGTAGTACTCGGGGTTACACTGAAGCTTTCTTT	CASSTRGYTEAFF
-	TRBV7-9	TRBJ1-6	-	TGTGCCAGCAGCCTTAATCAGAATTCACCCCTCCACTTT	CASSLNQNSPLHF
-	TRBV29-1	TRBJ2-2	-	TGCAGCGTTGTTGGACTGGCGAACACCGGGGAGCTGTTTTTT	CSVVGLANTGELFF
-	TRBV27	TRBJ2-7	-	TGTGCCAGCAGTTTTGTTCCGGGGCCCTCCTACGAGCAGTACTTC	CASSFVPGPSYEQYF
-	TRBV30	TRBJ2-2	TRBD2	TGTGCCTGGAGTATCGGACTAGCGGGAGCCGGGGAGCTGTTTTTT	CAWSIGLAGAGELFF
-	TRBV18	TRBJ1-5	-	TGTGCCAGCTCACCACCGGGGGGAAGCAATCAGCCCCAGCATTTT	CASSPPGGSNQPQHF
once	TRBV7-6	TRBJ2-6	-	TGTGCCAGCCTCGGGGACTCTGGGGCCAACGTCCTGACTTTC	CASLGDSGANVLTF
-	TRBV7-2	TRBJ1-5	-	TGTGCCAGCAGCTTAACATCCGGCGACGGACGCAATCAGCCCCAGCATTTT	CASSLTSGDGRNQPQHF
-	TRBV28	TRBJ1-4	TRBD1	TGTGCCAGCAGTTCCCTATTCTGGACAGGGGAAAATGAAAAACTGTTTTTT	CASSSLFWTGENEKLFF
-	TRBV27	TRBJ2-6	-	TGTGCCAGCAGTAGAATAAACAGGGCTGGGGCCAACGTCCTGACTTTC	CASSRINRAGANVLTF
medium-sized	TRBV6-1	TRBJ1-5	TRBD1	TGTGCCAGCAGGACAAACCGGGACAGTGGTCAGCCCCAGCATTTT	CASRTNRDSGQPQHF
medium-sized	TRBV28	TRBJ1-2	-	TGTGCCAGCAGTACTCGGGTACGTCTTGGAGGCTACACCTTC	CASSTRVRLGGYTF
few	TRBV6-1	TRBJ1-5	-	TGTGCCAGCAGTGTAGGTGTCAATCAGCCCCAGCATTTT	CASSVGVNQPQHF
-	TRBV7-2	TRBJ2-2	TRBD2	TGTGCCAGCAGCTTATTACTAGCGGGAGTAACCGGGGAGCTGTTTTTT	CASSLLLAGVTGELFF
-	TRBV18	TRBJ1-1	TRBD1	TGTGCCAGCCAGGGGACAGGGACTGAAGCTTTCTTT	CASQGTGTEAFF
once	TRBV19	TRBJ1-1	TRBD1	TGTGCCAGTAACATACAGGGGATGAACACTGAAGCTTTCTTT	CASNIQGMNTEAFF
-	TRBV2	TRBJ2-1	-	TGTGCCAGCAGTATTCTTGAGCAGTTCTTC	CASSILEQFF
-	TRBV6-5	TRBJ1-2	TRBD1	TGTGCCAGCAGTTACTCTGGGACAGCGGTTAACTATGGCTACACCTTC	CASSYSGTAVNYGYTF
few	TRBV7-8	TRBJ2-2	-	TGTGCCAGCAGCTCAATATGGCAGAACACCGGGGAGCTGTTTTTT	CASSSIWQNTGELFF
-	TRBV7-3	TRBJ2-6	-	TGTGCCAGCAGCTTAAGAACAGTCGGTCCCGCTGGGGCCAACGTCCTGACTTTC	CASSLRTVGPAGANVLTF
-	TRBV7-2	TRBJ2-7	-	TGTGCCAGCAGCCCAATCCCGGGCTACGAGCAGTACTTC	CASSPIPGYEQYF
once	TRBV15	TRBJ1-1	-	TGTGCCACCAGCAGACATAGCACGGGTAACACTGAAGCTTTCTTT	CATSRHSTGNTEAFF
-	TRBV9	TRBJ2-7	TRBD2	TGTGCCAGCAGCGTAGCGGCTAGCGGGACCTACGAGCAGTACTTC	CASSVAASGTYEQYF
-	TRBV11-1	TRBJ2-1	TRBD2	TGTGCCAGCAGCCCCCGGGGACTAGCGGGAGGAGTGAGGAATGAGCAGTTCTTC	CASSPRGLAGGVRNEQFF
-	TRBV11-2	TRBJ2-7	TRBD2	TGTGCCAGCAGTCAACGAGTGGCTAGCGGGAGCGACATCTCCTACGAGCAGTACTTC	CASSQRVASGSDISYEQYF
once	TRBV19	TRBJ2-7	-	TGTGCCAGTAGTTCGGGTAGGGACTACGAGCAGTACTTC	CASSSGRDYEQYF
-	TRBV6-1	TRBJ2-3	TRBD2	TGTGCCAGCAGTGGCGGGACTAGCGGGGGGAGAGGGAGCACAGATACGCAGTATTTT	CASSGGTSGGRGSTDTQYF
-	TRBV28	TRBJ2-1	-	TGTGCCAGCAGTTTCAATGAGCAGTTCTTC	CASSFNEQFF
-	TRBV6-6	TRBJ2-7	TRBD1	TGTGCCAGCAGTTACGATGACAGGGGGTTCTCCTACGAGCAGTACTTC	CASSYDDRGFSYEQYF
-	TRBV18	TRBJ2-5	-	TGTGCCAGCTCAACGATAAGGACGGTTCAAGAGACCCAGTACTTC	CASSTIRTVQETQYF
-	TRBV5-1	TRBJ2-3	TRBD1	TGCGCCAGCAGCTTTAGGACAGGGGGGGTAGATACGCAGTATTTT	CASSFRTGGVDTQYF
-	TRBV6-5	TRBJ1-5	-	TGTGCCAGCAGCCAGGGGTACCAGCCCCAGCATTTT	CASSQGYQPQHF
-	TRBV18	TRBJ2-3	TRBD2	TGTGCCAGCTCACCCTTTTATAGCGGGACTAGCACAGATACGCAGTATTTT	CASSPFYSGTSTDTQYF
-	TRBV18	TRBJ1-1	-	TGTGCCAGCTCCGCCCAGACAGAGGATGAAGCTTTCTTT	CASSAQTEDEAFF
-	TRBV7-9	TRBJ1-5	-	TGTGCCAGCAGCTCAGTTGAAGGCAATCAGCCCCAGCATTTT	CASSSVEGNQPQHF